A selection of T cell receptor beta chains follows, all from one sample in a study of blood T cell dynamics during melanoma immunotherapy. Clones were read by immunoSEQ multiplex PCR, and TCRdb kept only the in-frame ones, dropping some. Of several thousand clones in the sample, approximately 85% were seen once. Sequencing was performed on blood, taken from a patient treated with checkpoint blockade. All receptors derive from a human donor with melanoma. CDR3s include the opening cysteine and the closing phenylalanine or tryptophan. Fields, in order: D gene, J gene, CDR3 length, V gene, clone size, CDR3 protein, CDR3 DNA. A D gene is named only where the DNA matches it firmly. Size is stated for part of the rows, as once, few or many counts, or as a class when the clone is expanded.

-,TRBJ2-7,15,TRBV11-3,-,CASKSRWGGSHEQYF,TGTGCCAGCAAGAGTCGGTGGGGGGGCTCCCACGAGCAGTACTTC
-,TRBJ1-2,14,TRBV5-1,-,CASSLTTVNYGYTF,TGCGCCAGCAGCCTTACGACGGTGAACTATGGCTACACCTTC
-,TRBJ1-6,13,TRBV7-3,few,CASSTRQNSPLHF,TGTGCCAGCAGCACCCGACAGAATTCACCCCTCCACTTT
-,TRBJ2-6,16,TRBV18,-,CASSPLHPPGANVLTF,TGTGCCAGCTCACCTTTACACCCCCCTGGGGCCAACGTCCTGACTTTC
-,TRBJ1-5,12,TRBV10-3,-,CAISEVGQPQHF,TGTGCCATCAGTGAAGTAGGTCAGCCCCAGCATTTT
-,TRBJ1-6,15,TRBV7-5,-,CARSRPGQGNSPLHF,TGTGCCAGAAGCCGACCGGGACAGGGGAATTCACCCCTCCACTTT
-,TRBJ1-5,13,TRBV7-3,-,CASSTGLNQPQHF,TGTGCCAGCAGCACCGGGCTGAATCAGCCCCAGCATTTT
-,TRBJ2-7,13,TRBV7-6,-,CASSLVGGHEQYF,TGTGCCAGCAGCTTAGTCGGGGGCCACGAGCAGTACTTC
TRBD1,TRBJ2-2,17,TRBV7-9,-,CASSVVEGQGENGELFF,TGTGCCAGCAGCGTGGTTGAGGGACAGGGGGAGAACGGGGAGCTGTTTTTT
-,TRBJ2-1,18,TRBV11-2,-,CASSSPEGGWSGLDEQFF,TGTGCCAGCAGCTCACCCGAGGGGGGGTGGAGCGGGTTGGATGAGCAGTTCTTC
-,TRBJ2-2,12,TRBV28,-,CASRRATGELFF,TGTGCCAGCCGCAGGGCCACCGGGGAGCTGTTTTTT
TRBD1,TRBJ1-1,13,TRBV28,-,CASLGTVNTEAFF,TGTGCCAGTCTCGGGACAGTTAACACTGAAGCTTTCTTT